The present TCR beta chain was sequenced within a study of CD8+ T cells in alopecia areata. In germline, CDR1 is SQVTM, CDR2 ANQGSEA. This CDR3 is 12 amino acids long. Trimming cost V 6 bases and J 3 bases; bases outside gene matches: 4. Once RNA had been extracted, it was reverse transcribed into cDNA to act as the sequencing template. TCRdb's copy holds only in-frame clones and misses some; the assay was immunoSEQ multiplex PCR. The repertoire consists of 150,000 or so clones, with roughly 52% occurring once and the leading ten covering around 15%. Treatment: oral pan-JAK inhibitor, 5-10 mg twice daily.

The sequencing here drew on CD8+ T cells sorted from blood, taken at week 4, from a patient treated with tofacitinib. The clonotype comes from a human donor with alopecia areata. The chain couples TRBV29-1 to TRBJ1-1; 7 bases are shared with TRBD1. CDR3 sequence reads: CSVMTGYTEAFF. The CDR3 coding sequence is TGCAGCGTGATGACAGGGTACACTGAAGCTTTCTTT.